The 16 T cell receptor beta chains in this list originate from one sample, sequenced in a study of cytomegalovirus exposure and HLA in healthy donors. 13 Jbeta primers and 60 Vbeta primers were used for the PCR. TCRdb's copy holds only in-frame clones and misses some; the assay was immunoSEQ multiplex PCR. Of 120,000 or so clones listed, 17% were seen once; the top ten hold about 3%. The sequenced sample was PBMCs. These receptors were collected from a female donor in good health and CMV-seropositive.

Here the CDR3 DNA reads TGTGCCAGCAGTTTAACAACGGGGGGTGTGAACACTGAAGCTTTCTTT. Translation gives CASSLTTGGVNTEAFF. This sequence joins TRBV7-9 and TRBJ1-1, with D possibly matching TRBD1 (5 bases). The V and J ends lost 6 bases and 0 bases respectively, with 17 bases between them. The CDR3 spans 16 residues. Germline-derived CDR1 and CDR2 are SEHNR and FQNEAQ (reference sequence).

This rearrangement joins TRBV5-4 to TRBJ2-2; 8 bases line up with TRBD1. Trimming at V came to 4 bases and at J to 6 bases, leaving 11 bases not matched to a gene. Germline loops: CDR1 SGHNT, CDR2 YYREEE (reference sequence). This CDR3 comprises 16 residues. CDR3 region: CASSPTGVGGPGELFF. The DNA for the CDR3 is TGTGCCAGCAGCCCGACAGGGGTCGGTGGTCCCGGGGAGCTGTTTTTT.

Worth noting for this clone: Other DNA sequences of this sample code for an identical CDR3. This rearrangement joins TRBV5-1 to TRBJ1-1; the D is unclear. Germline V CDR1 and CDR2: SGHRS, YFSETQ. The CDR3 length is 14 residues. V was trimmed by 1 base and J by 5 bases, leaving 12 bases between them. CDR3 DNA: TGCGCCAGCAGCTTGAGAGGGCCGGGAACTGAAGCTTTCTTT. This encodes CASSLRGPGTEAFF.

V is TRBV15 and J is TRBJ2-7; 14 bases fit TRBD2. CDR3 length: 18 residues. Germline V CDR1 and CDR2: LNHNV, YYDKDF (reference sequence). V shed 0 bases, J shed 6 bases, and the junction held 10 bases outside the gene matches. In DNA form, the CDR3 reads TGTGCCACCAGCAGAGATCTGGGACTAGCGGGAGAACTTGGCGAGCAGTACTTC. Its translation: CATSRDLGLAGELGEQYF. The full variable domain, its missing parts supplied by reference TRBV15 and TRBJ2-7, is DAMVIQNPRYQVTQFGKPVTLSCSQTLNHNVMYWYQQKSSQAPKLLFHYYDKDFNNEADTPDNFQSRRPNTSFCFLDIRSPGLGDTAMYLCATSRDLGLAGELGEQYFGPGTRLTVT.

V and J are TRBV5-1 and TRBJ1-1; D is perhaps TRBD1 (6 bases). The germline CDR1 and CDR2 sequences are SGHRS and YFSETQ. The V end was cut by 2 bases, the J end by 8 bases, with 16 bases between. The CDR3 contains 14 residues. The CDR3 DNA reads TGCGCCAGCAGCTTACAGGGTAGGTTGGAGGAAGCTTTCTTT. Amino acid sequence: CASSLQGRLEEAFF.

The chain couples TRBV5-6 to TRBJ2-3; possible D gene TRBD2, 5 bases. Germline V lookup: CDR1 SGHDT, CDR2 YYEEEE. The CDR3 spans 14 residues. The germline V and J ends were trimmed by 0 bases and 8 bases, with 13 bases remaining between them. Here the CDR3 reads CASSLGIEGRTQYF. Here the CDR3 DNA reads TGTGCCAGCAGCTTGGGGATTGAGGGTCGTACGCAGTATTTT.

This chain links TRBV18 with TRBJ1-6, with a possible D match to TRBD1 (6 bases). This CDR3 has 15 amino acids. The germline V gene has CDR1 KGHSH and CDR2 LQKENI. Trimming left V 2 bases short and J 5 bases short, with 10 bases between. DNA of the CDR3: TGTGCCAGCTCACCAACGGACAGCCATAATTCACCCCTCCACTTT. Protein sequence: CASSPTDSHNSPLHF. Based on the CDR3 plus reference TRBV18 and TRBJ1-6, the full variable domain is NAGVMQNPRHLVRRRGQEARLRCSPMKGHSHVYWYRQLPEEGLKFMVYLQKENIIDESGMPKERFSAEFPKEGPSILRIQQVVRGDSAAYFCASSPTDSHNSPLHFGNGTRLTVT.

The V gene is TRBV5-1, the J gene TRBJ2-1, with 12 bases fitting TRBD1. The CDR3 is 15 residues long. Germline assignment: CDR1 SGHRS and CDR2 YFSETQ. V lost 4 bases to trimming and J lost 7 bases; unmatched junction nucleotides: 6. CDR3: CASSAGQGAGNEQFF. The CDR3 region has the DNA TGCGCCAGCAGCGCGGGACAGGGGGCGGGTAATGAGCAGTTCTTC.

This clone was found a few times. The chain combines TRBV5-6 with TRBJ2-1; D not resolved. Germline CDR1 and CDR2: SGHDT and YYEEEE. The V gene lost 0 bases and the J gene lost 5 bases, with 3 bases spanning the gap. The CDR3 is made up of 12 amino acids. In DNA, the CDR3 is TGTGCCAGCAGCTTGGCTAACAATGAGCAGTTCTTC. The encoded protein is CASSLANNEQFF. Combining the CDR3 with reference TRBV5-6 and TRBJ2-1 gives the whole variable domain DAGVTQSPTHLIKTRGQQVTLRCSPKSGHDTVSWYQQALGQGPQFIFQYYEEEERQRGNFPDRFSGHQFPNYSSELNVNALLLGDSALYLCASSLANNEQFFGPGTRLTVL.

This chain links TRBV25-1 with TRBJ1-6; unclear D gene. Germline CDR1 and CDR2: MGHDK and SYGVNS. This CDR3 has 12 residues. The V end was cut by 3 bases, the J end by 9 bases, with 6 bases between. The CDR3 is CASSDGASPLHF. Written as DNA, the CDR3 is TGTGCCAGCAGTGACGGAGCTTCACCCCTCCACTTT.

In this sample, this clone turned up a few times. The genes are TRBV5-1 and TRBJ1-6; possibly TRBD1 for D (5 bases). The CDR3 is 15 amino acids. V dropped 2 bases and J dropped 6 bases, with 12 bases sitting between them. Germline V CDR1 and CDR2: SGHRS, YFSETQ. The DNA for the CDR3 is TGCGCCAGCAGCTTCCTTGACAGAACTAATTCACCCCTCCACTTT. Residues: CASSFLDRTNSPLHF.

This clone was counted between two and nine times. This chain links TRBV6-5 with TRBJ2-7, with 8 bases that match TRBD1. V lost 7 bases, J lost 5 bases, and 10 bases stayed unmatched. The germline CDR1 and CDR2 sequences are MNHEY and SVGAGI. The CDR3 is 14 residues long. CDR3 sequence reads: CASIPGGKVNEQYF. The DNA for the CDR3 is TGTGCCAGCATTCCAGGGGGCAAAGTGAACGAGCAGTACTTC.

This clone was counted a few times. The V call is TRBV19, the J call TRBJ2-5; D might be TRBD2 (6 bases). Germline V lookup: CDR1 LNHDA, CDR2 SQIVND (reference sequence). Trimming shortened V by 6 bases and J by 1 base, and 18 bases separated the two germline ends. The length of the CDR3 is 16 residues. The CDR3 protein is CASSTPRGPGQETQYF. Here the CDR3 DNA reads TGTGCCAGTAGCACCCCGCGGGGCCCGGGCCAAGAGACCCAGTACTTC.

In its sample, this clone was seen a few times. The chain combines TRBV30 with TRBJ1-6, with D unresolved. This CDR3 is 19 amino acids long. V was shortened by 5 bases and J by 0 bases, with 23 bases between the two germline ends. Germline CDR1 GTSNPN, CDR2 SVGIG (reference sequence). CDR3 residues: CAWQTSGMRASSYNSPLHF. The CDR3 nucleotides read TGTGCCTGGCAAACCTCTGGAATGAGGGCCAGCTCCTATAATTCACCCCTCCACTTT.

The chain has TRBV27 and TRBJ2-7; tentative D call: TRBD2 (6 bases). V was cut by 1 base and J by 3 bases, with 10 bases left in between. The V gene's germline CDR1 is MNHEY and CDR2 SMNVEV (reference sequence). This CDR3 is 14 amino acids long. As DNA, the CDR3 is TGTGCCAGCAGTTTATTGGGGGGATTCTACGAGCAGTACTTC. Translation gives CASSLLGGFYEQYF.

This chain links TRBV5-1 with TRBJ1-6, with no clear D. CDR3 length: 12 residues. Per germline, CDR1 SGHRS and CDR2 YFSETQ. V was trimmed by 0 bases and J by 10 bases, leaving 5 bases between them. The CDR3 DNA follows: TGCGCCAGCAGCTTGGTCGGGTCACCCCTCCACTTT. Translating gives CASSLVGSPLHF.